This TCR beta chain originates from a study of sequential checkpoint blockade in melanoma. TCRdb keeps only in-frame clones here, not all; method: immunoSEQ multiplex PCR. The table includes roughly 20,000 clones, around four fifths detected once. Treatment described: randomized to nivolumab then ipilimumab (arm A) or the reverse (arm B). CDR3 length equals 15 residues. CDR1 and CDR2 (germline): MDHEN, SYDVKM. The V gene end was trimmed by 3 bases and the J gene end by 2 bases; junction bases not matched to a gene: 6. This chain uses TRBV28 with TRBJ2-7, with TRBD2 matching 8 bases. The source material was CD8+ T cells sorted from blood (inferred from file names), sampled from a patient given nivolumab and ipilimumab in sequence. This clonotype originated in a human donor with melanoma. Written as DNA, the CDR3 is TGTGCCAGCAGTTTTGATCTAGCGGGTGCCTACGAGCAGTACTTC. This encodes CASSFDLAGAYEQYF.